The 20 T cell receptor beta chains in this list originate from one sample, sequenced in a study of cytomegalovirus exposure and HLA in healthy donors. PCR primers comprised 60 Vbeta and 13 Jbeta primers. Sequenced by immunoSEQ multiplex PCR; TCRdb stores in-frame clones only, minus some. The sample totals under 200,000 clones. The sequenced sample was PBMCs. These receptors all come from a woman in her late teens or twenties in good health and CMV-seropositive.

V and J are TRBV5-6 and TRBJ2-1; D uncertain. In germline, CDR1 is SGHDT, CDR2 YYEEEE. The CDR3 is 13 residues long. The germline V and J ends were trimmed by 5 bases and 8 bases, with 14 bases remaining between them. This CDR3 is CASSTAVFDEQFF. The CDR3 DNA sequence: TGTGCCAGCAGTACCGCGGTTTTCGATGAGCAGTTCTTC.

The CDR3 here is CASGSIDTQYF. The CDR3 region has the DNA TGTGCCAGCGGGAGTATAGATACGCAGTATTTT. The chain links TRBV2 to TRBJ2-3, with a possible D match to TRBD2 (5 bases). The CDR3 contains 11 residues. The germline V gene has CDR1 SNHLY and CDR2 FYNNEI. V lost 8 bases, J lost 5 bases, and 8 bases lay in between.

The chain uses TRBV6-5 and TRBJ2-3; TRBD1 agrees at 8 bases. The CDR3 has 14 amino acids. V lost 0 bases and J lost 9; bases outside the gene matches: 5. Germline V CDR1 and CDR2: MNHEY, SVGAGI. CDR3 residues: CASSYSLTGATQYF. DNA of the CDR3: TGTGCCAGCAGTTACTCATTGACAGGGGCCACGCAGTATTTT.

The rearrangement joins TRBV30 to TRBJ1-1; weak D call: TRBD1 (5 bases). The CDR3 extends over 12 amino acids. V lost 5 bases and J lost 5, with 12 bases in between. Germline CDR1 GTSNPN, CDR2 SVGIG (reference sequence). CDR3 in amino acids: CAWGDLITEAFF. Written as DNA, the CDR3 is TGTGCCTGGGGGGACTTGATTACTGAAGCTTTCTTT.

V and J are TRBV6-1 and TRBJ1-2; D possibly corresponds to TRBD1 (6 bases). In germline, CDR1 is MNHNS, CDR2 SASEGT. Trimming pared 4 bases from V and 4 bases from J, leaving 10 bases between. The CDR3 extends over 13 amino acids. This CDR3 reads CASSADSFYGYTF. The DNA for the CDR3 is TGTGCCAGCAGTGCGGACAGCTTCTATGGCTACACCTTC.

The chain recombines TRBV7-9 with TRBJ1-5; 9 bases line up with TRBD1. V dropped 1 base and J dropped 4; count of bases not matched to a gene: 2. The CDR3 is 15 residues long. CDR1 and CDR2 from the germline V gene are SEHNR and FQNEAQ (reference sequence). In DNA, the CDR3 is TGTGCCAGCAGCTTAGGGACAGGGGTAAATCAGCCCCAGCATTTT. Protein: CASSLGTGVNQPQHF.

The gene calls are TRBV9 and TRBJ2-3; no definite D call. With 7 bases removed from V and 0 bases from J, the gap between germline ends came to 12 bases. The germline CDR1 and CDR2 sequences are SGDLS and YYNGEE. The CDR3 has 14 amino acids. Here the CDR3 DNA reads TGTGCCAGCGGCGGACCGACTAGCACAGATACGCAGTATTTT. Translated, it gives CASGGPTSTDTQYF.

This chain joins TRBV2 and TRBJ2-1, with D unclear. The CDR3 covers 15 residues. Trimming stripped 5 bases from V and 0 bases from J, with 11 bases between. Germline V lookup: CDR1 SNHLY, CDR2 FYNNEI. The CDR3 bases are TGTGCCAGCAGTCTCAGTAAAAGCTCCTACAATGAGCAGTTCTTC. It specifies CASSLSKSSYNEQFF.

The chain has TRBV13 and TRBJ2-1; 14 bases agree with TRBD2. V was pared by 5 bases and J by 4 bases, with 4 bases of the junction left unmatched. In germline, CDR1 is PRHDT, CDR2 FYEKMQ (reference sequence). The CDR3 is 16 residues long. CDR3 bases: TGTGCCAGCAGCCTCGGACTAGCGGGAGGATACAATGAGCAGTTCTTC. Its protein is CASSLGLAGGYNEQFF.

The chain carries TRBV7-2 and TRBJ1-5; maybe TRBD1 (5 bases). Trimming took off 1 base at V and 3 bases at J, with 7 bases between the two ends. In germline, CDR1 is SGHTA, CDR2 FQGNSA. The CDR3 length is 14 residues. CDR3 sequence: CASSLGTFNQPQHF. In DNA form, the CDR3 reads TGTGCCAGCAGCTTAGGGACATTCAATCAGCCCCAGCATTTT. Drawing the rest from reference TRBV7-2 and TRBJ1-5, the complete variable domain is GAGVSQSPSNKVTEKGKDVELRCDPISGHTALYWYRQSLGQGLEFLIYFQGNSAPDKSGLPSDRFSAERTGGSVSTLTIQRTQQEDSAVYLCASSLGTFNQPQHFGDGTRLSIL.

Of note for this clone: This sample also contains other DNA sequences that code for the same CDR3. The genes are TRBV5-1 and TRBJ1-1; D gene unclear. The germline gives CDR1 SGHRS, CDR2 YFSETQ. This CDR3 has 14 residues. V was shortened by 0 bases and J by 0 bases, with 6 bases between the two germline ends. CDR3 protein: CASSLGGMNTEAFF. As DNA, the CDR3 is TGCGCCAGCAGCTTGGGAGGGATGAACACTGAAGCTTTCTTT. The full variable domain, completed using reference TRBV5-1 and TRBJ1-1, is KAGVTQTPRYLIKTRGQQVTLSCSPISGHRSVSWYQQTPGQGLQFLFEYFSETQRNKGNFPGRFSGRQFSNSRSEMNVSTLELGDSALYLCASSLGGMNTEAFFGQGTRLTVV.

This chain links TRBV5-1 with TRBJ2-3; the match to TRBD2 covers 7 bases. This CDR3 has 15 residues. V trimming: 1 base; J trimming: 0 bases; junction bases outside the gene matches: 2. The germline CDR1 and CDR2 sequences are SGHRS and YFSETQ. CDR3 sequence reads: CASSLTGGSTDTQYF. In DNA, the CDR3 is TGCGCCAGCAGCTTGACGGGGGGTAGCACAGATACGCAGTATTTT.

The V and J genes are TRBV20-1 and TRBJ2-7; D is unresolved. V lost 6 bases to trimming and J lost 4 bases, with 10 bases between them. Germline CDR1 and CDR2: DFQATT and SNEGSKA (reference sequence). This CDR3 is built from 11 residues. CDR3: CSASGLYEQYF. As DNA, the CDR3 is TGCAGTGCATCAGGCCTATACGAGCAGTACTTC.

J is TRBJ2-6 and V is TRBV4-1; D not resolved. The V end was cut by 4 bases, the J end by 2 bases, with 6 bases between. Germline assignment: CDR1 MGHRA and CDR2 YSYEKL. The CDR3 has 14 amino acids. CDR3 nucleotides: TGCGCCAGCAGCCGCTTAGCTGGGGCCAACGTCCTGACTTTC. Residues: CASSRLAGANVLTF.

This chain joins TRBV2 and TRBJ1-1; D might be TRBD1 (5 bases). Germline values: CDR1 SNHLY, CDR2 FYNNEI. V gave up 2 bases and J gave up 4 bases, with 14 bases separating them. The CDR3 has 15 residues. The CDR3 is CASSESAGRGTEAFF. The DNA of the CDR3 is TGTGCCAGCAGTGAATCGGCAGGGAGGGGCACTGAAGCTTTCTTT. The entire variable domain, with the rest obtained from reference TRBV2 and TRBJ1-1, is as follows: EPEVTQTPSHQVTQMGQEVILRCVPISNHLYFYWYRQILGQKVEFLVSFYNNEISEKSEIFDDQFSVERPDGSNFTLKIRSTKLEDSAMYFCASSESAGRGTEAFFGQGTRLTVV.

The chain combines TRBV5-1 with TRBJ2-3; D is perhaps TRBD2 (5 bases). The CDR3 runs to 14 residues. Germline assignment: CDR1 SGHRS and CDR2 YFSETQ. V lost 4 bases, J lost 4 bases, and 13 bases lay in between. CDR3 in DNA: TGCGCCAGCAGCCTACTCGTGGAGGCAGATACGCAGTATTTT. This encodes CASSLLVEADTQYF. Looking up the rest from reference TRBV5-1 and TRBJ2-3 gives the full variable domain: KAGVTQTPRYLIKTRGQQVTLSCSPISGHRSVSWYQQTPGQGLQFLFEYFSETQRNKGNFPGRFSGRQFSNSRSEMNVSTLELGDSALYLCASSLLVEADTQYFGPGTRLTVL.

As DNA, the CDR3 is TGTGCCAGCATTAAGGGACAGGGGGGCACTGAAGCTTTCTTT. This gives the protein CASIKGQGGTEAFF. This chain joins TRBV2 and TRBJ1-1; 11 bases align to TRBD1. CDR3 length: 14 residues. V dropped 7 bases and J dropped 4; count of bases not matched to a gene: 5. Germline lookup yields CDR1 SNHLY and CDR2 FYNNEI.

The chain recombines TRBV9 with TRBJ1-2, with TRBD1 matching over 8 bases. Germline lookup yields CDR1 SGDLS and CDR2 YYNGEE. V shed 4 bases and J 4 bases; nucleotides not matched to a gene: 12. The CDR3 extends over 16 amino acids. CDR3 loop: CASSPTPGTGGYGYTF. The DNA of the CDR3 is TGTGCCAGCAGCCCAACGCCGGGTACAGGGGGCTATGGCTACACCTTC.

This rearrangement joins TRBV5-4 to TRBJ1-2, with 11 bases fitting TRBD1. The CDR3 spans 15 residues. With 4 bases clipped from V and 7 bases from J, the junction kept 9 bases outside the gene matches. The germline gives CDR1 SGHNT, CDR2 YYREEE (reference sequence). The CDR3 region is CASSDPWGQGGGYTF. The CDR3 DNA sequence: TGTGCCAGCAGCGACCCGTGGGGACAGGGGGGTGGCTACACCTTC.

The chain uses TRBV5-1 and TRBJ2-3; the D is unclear. Germline CDR1 and CDR2: SGHRS and YFSETQ. CDR3 length equals 12 residues. Trimming pared 4 bases from V and 6 bases from J, leaving 9 bases between. The CDR3 coding sequence is TGCGCCAGCAGCCCCGGTGAGGATACGCAGTATTTT. The encoded protein is CASSPGEDTQYF. The entire variable domain, with the rest obtained from reference TRBV5-1 and TRBJ2-3, is as follows: KAGVTQTPRYLIKTRGQQVTLSCSPISGHRSVSWYQQTPGQGLQFLFEYFSETQRNKGNFPGRFSGRQFSNSRSEMNVSTLELGDSALYLCASSPGEDTQYFGPGTRLTVL.